These T cell receptor beta chains were read from a single sample in a study of CD8 T cells in ankylosing spondylitis. TCRdb reprocessed the 5' RACE reads via MiXCR and lists one record per CDR3 protein. The sample consists of 200,000 to 300,000 distinct CDR3 sequences, roughly a tenth of them appearing once. The sequencing sample was made of blood, either unsorted or a sorted T cell fraction (not recorded which). Every receptor here comes from a male donor with ankylosing spondylitis or in good health (not recorded which). CDR3s include the opening cysteine and the closing phenylalanine or tryptophan. Each record gives: V gene, J gene, clone size, D gene, CDR3 protein, CDR3 DNA. D genes are given only for firm matches. Rows may omit the clone size; those that give it use once, few, many or a size class.

v_gene: TRBV10-3
j_gene: TRBJ1-1
abundance: many
d_gene: -
CDR3aa: CAISLGRGGGTEAFF
CDR3nt: TGTGCCATCAGCCTCGGCAGGGGTGGGGGCACTGAAGCTTTCTTT

v_gene: TRBV7-9
j_gene: TRBJ2-1
abundance: many
d_gene: -
CDR3aa: CASSLASGPTQWQFF
CDR3nt: TGTGCCAGCAGCTTAGCGTCCGGGCCTACCCAATGGCAGTTCTTC

v_gene: TRBV20-1
j_gene: TRBJ2-7
abundance: few
d_gene: TRBD2
CDR3aa: CSARGLAGSYEQYF
CDR3nt: TGCAGTGCTAGGGGACTAGCGGGTTCCTACGAGCAGTACTTC

v_gene: TRBV2
j_gene: TRBJ2-4
abundance: many
d_gene: -
CDR3aa: CASSERQVGKNIQYF
CDR3nt: TGTGCCAGCAGTGAGCGTCAGGTTGGCAAAAACATTCAGTACTTC

v_gene: TRBV5-1
j_gene: TRBJ2-5
abundance: many
d_gene: TRBD1
CDR3aa: CASSSLSGGMKETQYF
CDR3nt: TGCGCCAGCAGCTCTTTATCAGGGGGAATGAAAGAGACCCAGTACTTC

v_gene: TRBV7-2
j_gene: TRBJ2-3
abundance: -
d_gene: TRBD2
CDR3aa: CASSTGTSGGPTDTQYF
CDR3nt: TGTGCCAGCAGCACTGGGACTAGCGGGGGACCCACAGATACGCAGTATTTT

v_gene: TRBV7-2
j_gene: TRBJ2-1
abundance: -
d_gene: -
CDR3aa: CASSPADTSYNEQFF
CDR3nt: TGTGCCAGCAGCCCAGCGGATACCTCCTACAATGAGCAGTTCTTC

v_gene: TRBV6-1
j_gene: TRBJ2-7
abundance: -
d_gene: -
CDR3aa: CASSKGLYRDLYEQYF
CDR3nt: TGTGCCAGCAGTAAGGGCCTATACAGGGATCTCTACGAGCAGTACTTC

v_gene: TRBV29-1
j_gene: TRBJ2-1
abundance: many
d_gene: TRBD2
CDR3aa: CSVEGSSGSTYNEQFF
CDR3nt: TGCAGCGTTGAAGGTTCTAGCGGGAGTACTTACAATGAGCAGTTCTTC

v_gene: TRBV7-2
j_gene: TRBJ2-7
abundance: few
d_gene: -
CDR3aa: CASSLERQAEQYF
CDR3nt: TGTGCCAGCAGCTTAGAAAGACAGGCTGAGCAGTACTTC

v_gene: TRBV11-2
j_gene: TRBJ2-3
abundance: many
d_gene: TRBD2
CDR3aa: CASSLFEPRGGATDTQYF
CDR3nt: TGTGCCAGCAGCTTATTCGAGCCCCGGGGGGGGGCCACAGATACGCAGTATTTT